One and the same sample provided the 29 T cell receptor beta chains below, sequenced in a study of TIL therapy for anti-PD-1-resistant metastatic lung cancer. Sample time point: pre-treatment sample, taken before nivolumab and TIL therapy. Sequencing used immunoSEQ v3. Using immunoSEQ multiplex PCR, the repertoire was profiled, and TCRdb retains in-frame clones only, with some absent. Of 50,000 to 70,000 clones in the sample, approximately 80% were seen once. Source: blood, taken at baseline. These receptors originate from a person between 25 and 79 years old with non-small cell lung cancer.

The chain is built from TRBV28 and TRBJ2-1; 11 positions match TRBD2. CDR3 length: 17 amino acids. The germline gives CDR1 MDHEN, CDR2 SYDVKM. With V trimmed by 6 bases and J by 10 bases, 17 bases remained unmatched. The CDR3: CASSLGAGLAGGVEQFF. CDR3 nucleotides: TGTGCCAGCAGCCTTGGGGCCGGGCTAGCGGGAGGAGTAGAGCAGTTCTTC. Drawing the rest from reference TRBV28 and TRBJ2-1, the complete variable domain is DVKVTQSSRYLVKRTGEKVFLECVQDMDHENMFWYRQDPGLGLRLIYFSYDVKMKEKGDIPEGYSVSREKKERFSLILESASTNQTSMYLCASSLGAGLAGGVEQFFGPGTRLTVL.

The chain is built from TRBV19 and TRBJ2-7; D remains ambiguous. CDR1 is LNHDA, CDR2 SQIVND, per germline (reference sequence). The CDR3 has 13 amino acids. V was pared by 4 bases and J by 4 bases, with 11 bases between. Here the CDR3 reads CASSSPPVYEQYF. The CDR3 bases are TGTGCCAGTAGTAGCCCGCCAGTATACGAGCAGTACTTC.

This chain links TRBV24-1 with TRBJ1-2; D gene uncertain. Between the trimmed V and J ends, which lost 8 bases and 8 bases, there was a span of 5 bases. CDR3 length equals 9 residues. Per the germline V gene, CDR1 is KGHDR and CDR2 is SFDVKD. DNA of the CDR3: TGTGCCACCATCGAAGGCTACACCTTC. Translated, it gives CATIEGYTF.

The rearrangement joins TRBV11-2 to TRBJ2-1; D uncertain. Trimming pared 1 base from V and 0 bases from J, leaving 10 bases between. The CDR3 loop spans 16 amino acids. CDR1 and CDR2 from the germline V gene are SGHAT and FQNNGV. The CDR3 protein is CASSLARFSSYNEQFF. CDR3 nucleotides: TGTGCCAGCAGCTTAGCTAGATTTAGCTCCTACAATGAGCAGTTCTTC.

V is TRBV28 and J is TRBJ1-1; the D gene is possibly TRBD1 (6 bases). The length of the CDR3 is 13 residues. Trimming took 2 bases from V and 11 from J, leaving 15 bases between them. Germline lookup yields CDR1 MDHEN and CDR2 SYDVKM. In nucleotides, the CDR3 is TGTGCCAGCAGTTTACACTCACATAGGGGGGCTTTCTTT. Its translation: CASSLHSHRGAFF.

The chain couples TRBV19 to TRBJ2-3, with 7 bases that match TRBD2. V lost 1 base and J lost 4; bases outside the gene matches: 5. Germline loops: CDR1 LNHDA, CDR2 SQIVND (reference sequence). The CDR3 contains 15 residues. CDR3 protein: CASSIGASGADTQYF. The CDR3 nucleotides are TGTGCCAGTAGTATAGGGGCTAGCGGCGCAGATACGCAGTATTTT.

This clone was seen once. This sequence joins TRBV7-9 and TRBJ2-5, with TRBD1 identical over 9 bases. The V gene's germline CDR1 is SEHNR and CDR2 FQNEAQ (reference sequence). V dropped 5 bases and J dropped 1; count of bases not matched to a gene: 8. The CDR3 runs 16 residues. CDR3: CASSEGDRASQETQYF. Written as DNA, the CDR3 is TGTGCCAGCAGCGAAGGGGACAGGGCGTCCCAAGAGACCCAGTACTTC.

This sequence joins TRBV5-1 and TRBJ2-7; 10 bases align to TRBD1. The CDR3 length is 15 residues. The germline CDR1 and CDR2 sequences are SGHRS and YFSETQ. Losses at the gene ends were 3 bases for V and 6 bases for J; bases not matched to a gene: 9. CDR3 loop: CASSYYPGDRGEQYF. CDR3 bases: TGCGCCAGCAGCTACTATCCGGGGGACAGGGGCGAGCAGTACTTC.

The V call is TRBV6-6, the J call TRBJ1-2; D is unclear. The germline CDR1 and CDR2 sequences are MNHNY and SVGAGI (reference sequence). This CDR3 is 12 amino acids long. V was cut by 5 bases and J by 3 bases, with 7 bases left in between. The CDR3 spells CASSPSDYGYTF. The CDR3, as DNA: TGTGCCAGCAGTCCCTCCGACTATGGCTACACCTTC.

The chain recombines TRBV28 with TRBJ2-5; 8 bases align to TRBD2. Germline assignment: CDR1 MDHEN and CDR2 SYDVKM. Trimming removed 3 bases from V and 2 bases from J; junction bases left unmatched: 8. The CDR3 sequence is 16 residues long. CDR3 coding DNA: TGTGCCAGCAGTTTGTCCGGGACTAGTGCTCAAGAGACCCAGTACTTC. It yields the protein CASSLSGTSAQETQYF.

The CDR3 DNA reads as TGTGCCAGCAGCTTTGGACAGGGGATAACCTACGAGCAGTACTTC. Protein product: CASSFGQGITYEQYF. The V and J genes are TRBV7-2 and TRBJ2-7; 9 bases map to TRBD1. This CDR3 is built from 15 residues. With V trimmed by 3 bases and J by 2 bases, 5 bases remained unmatched. Per germline, CDR1 SGHTA and CDR2 FQGNSA.

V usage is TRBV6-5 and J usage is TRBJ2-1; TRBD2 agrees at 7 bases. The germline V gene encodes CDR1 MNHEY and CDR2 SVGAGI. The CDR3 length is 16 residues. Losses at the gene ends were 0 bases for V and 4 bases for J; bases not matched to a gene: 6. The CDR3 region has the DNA TGTGCCAGCAGTTACTCGACGGCGGGAGCTTACAATGAGCAGTTCTTC. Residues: CASSYSTAGAYNEQFF.

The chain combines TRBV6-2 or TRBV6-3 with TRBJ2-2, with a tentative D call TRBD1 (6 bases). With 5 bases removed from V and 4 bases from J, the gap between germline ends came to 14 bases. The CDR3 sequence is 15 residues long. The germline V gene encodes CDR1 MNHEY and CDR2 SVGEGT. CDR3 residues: CASSPPQGLTGELFF. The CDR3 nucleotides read TGTGCCAGCAGTCCCCCCCAGGGGCTCACCGGGGAGCTGTTTTTT.

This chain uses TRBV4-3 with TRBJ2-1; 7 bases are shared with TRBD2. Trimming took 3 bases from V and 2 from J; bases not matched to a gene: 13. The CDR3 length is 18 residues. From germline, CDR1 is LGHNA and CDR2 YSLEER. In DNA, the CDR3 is TGCGCCAGCAGCCAGGCCTTCCAATGGGGGGGACCCTACAATGAGCAGTTCTTC. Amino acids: CASSQAFQWGGPYNEQFF.

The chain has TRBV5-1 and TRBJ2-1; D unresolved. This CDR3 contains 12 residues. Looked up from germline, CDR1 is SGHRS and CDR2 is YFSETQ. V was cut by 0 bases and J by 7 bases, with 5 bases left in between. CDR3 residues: CASSLGWNEQFF. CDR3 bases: TGCGCCAGCAGCTTGGGATGGAATGAGCAGTTCTTC. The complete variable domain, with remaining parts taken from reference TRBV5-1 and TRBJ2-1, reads KAGVTQTPRYLIKTRGQQVTLSCSPISGHRSVSWYQQTPGQGLQFLFEYFSETQRNKGNFPGRFSGRQFSNSRSEMNVSTLELGDSALYLCASSLGWNEQFFGPGTRLTVL.

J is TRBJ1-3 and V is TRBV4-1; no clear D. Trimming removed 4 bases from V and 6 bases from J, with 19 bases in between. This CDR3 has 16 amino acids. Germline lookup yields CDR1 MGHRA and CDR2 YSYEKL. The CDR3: CASSPVRGGYQNTIYF. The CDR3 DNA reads TGCGCCAGCAGCCCAGTGCGGGGAGGTTACCAAAACACCATATATTTT.

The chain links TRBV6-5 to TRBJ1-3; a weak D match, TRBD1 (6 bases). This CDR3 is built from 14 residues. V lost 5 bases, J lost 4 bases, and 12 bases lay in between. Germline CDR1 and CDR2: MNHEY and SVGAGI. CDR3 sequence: CASSLTGPGNTIYF. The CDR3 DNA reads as TGTGCCAGCAGTCTCACAGGGCCAGGAAACACCATATATTTT.

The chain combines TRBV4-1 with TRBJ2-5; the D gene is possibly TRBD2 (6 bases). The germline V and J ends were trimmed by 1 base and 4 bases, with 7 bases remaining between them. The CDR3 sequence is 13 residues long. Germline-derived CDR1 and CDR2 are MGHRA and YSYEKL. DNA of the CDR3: TGCGCCAGCAGCCAAGCGGGAGCAGAGACCCAGTACTTC. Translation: CASSQAGAETQYF.

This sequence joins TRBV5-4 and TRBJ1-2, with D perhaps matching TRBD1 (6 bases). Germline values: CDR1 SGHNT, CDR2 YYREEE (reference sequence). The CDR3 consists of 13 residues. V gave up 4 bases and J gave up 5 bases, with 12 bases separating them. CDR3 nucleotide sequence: TGTGCCAGCAGCCCGGACAGAGTTTATGGCTACACCTTC. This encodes CASSPDRVYGYTF. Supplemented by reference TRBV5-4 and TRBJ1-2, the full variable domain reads ETGVTQSPTHLIKTRGQQVTLRCSSQSGHNTVSWYQQALGQGPQFIFQYYREEENGRGNFPPRFSGLQFPNYSSELNVNALELDDSALYLCASSPDRVYGYTFGSGTRLTVV.

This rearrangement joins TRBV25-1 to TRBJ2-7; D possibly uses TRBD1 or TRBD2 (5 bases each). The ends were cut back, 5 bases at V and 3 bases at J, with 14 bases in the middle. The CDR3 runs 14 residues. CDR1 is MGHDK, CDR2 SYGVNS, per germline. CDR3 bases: TGTGCCAGCAGTACCGGGACGGGGATCTACGAGCAGTACTTC. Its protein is CASSTGTGIYEQYF.

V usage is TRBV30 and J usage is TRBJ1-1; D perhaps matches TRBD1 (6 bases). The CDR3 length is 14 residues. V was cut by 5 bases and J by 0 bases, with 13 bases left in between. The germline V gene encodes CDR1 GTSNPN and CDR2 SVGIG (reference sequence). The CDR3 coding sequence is TGTGCCTGGGGTAATGACAGGCTGAACACTGAAGCTTTCTTT. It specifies CAWGNDRLNTEAFF.

The CDR3 is CASSLVSARDEQFF. Written as DNA, the CDR3 is TGTGCCAGCAGCTTAGTTTCCGCTCGCGATGAGCAGTTCTTC. V usage is TRBV11-3 and J usage is TRBJ2-1; D not certain. There are 14 residues in the CDR3. V was cut by 1 base and J by 8 bases, with 12 bases left in between. CDR1 is SGHNT and CDR2 is YENEEA in the germline V gene.

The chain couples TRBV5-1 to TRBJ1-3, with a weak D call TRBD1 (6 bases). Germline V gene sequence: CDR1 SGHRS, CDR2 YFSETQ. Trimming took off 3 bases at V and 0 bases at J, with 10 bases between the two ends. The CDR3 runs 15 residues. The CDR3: CASSSQGSSGNTIYF. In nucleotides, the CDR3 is TGCGCCAGCAGCTCCCAGGGGTCCTCTGGAAACACCATATATTTT.

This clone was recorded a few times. The CDR3 coding sequence is TGTGCCAGTACACAGGGATCCACTGAAGCTTTCTTT. Translating gives CASTQGSTEAFF. The chain employs TRBV19 and TRBJ1-1; D is possibly TRBD1 (6 bases). V dropped 7 bases and J dropped 4 bases, with 10 bases sitting between them. Germline CDR1 LNHDA, CDR2 SQIVND (reference sequence). CDR3 length equals 12 residues.

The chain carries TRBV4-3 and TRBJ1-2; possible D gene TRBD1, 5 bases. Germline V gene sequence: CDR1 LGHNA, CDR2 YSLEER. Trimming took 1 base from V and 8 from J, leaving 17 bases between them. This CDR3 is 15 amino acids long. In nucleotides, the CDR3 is TGCGCCAGCAGCCAAGCAAGGGCCTCCAGGGAGGGCTACACCTTC. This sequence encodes CASSQARASREGYTF.

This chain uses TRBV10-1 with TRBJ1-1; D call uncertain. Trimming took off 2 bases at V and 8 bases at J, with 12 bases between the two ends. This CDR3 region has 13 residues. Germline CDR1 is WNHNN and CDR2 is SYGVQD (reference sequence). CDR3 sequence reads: CASSERLGFEAFF. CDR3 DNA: TGCGCCAGCAGTGAGAGACTCGGGTTCGAAGCTTTCTTT.

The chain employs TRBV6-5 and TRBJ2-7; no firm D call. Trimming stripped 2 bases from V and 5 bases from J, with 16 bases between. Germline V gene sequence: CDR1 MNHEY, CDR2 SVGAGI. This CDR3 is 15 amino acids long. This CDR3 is CASSYRPGPWDEQYF. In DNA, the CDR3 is TGTGCCAGCAGTTACCGGCCGGGTCCCTGGGACGAGCAGTACTTC.

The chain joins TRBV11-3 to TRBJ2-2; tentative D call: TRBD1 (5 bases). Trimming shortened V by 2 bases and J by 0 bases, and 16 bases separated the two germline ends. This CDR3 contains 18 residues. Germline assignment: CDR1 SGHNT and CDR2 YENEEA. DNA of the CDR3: TGTGCCAGCAGCTTAAAACTACCCCTGGGGCCGAACACCGGGGAGCTGTTTTTT. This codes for CASSLKLPLGPNTGELFF.

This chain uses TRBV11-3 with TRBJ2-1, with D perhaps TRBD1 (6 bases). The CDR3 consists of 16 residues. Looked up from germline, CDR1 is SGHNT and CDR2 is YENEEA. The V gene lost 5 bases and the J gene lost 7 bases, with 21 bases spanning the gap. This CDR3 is CASSPFGNRAWNEQFF. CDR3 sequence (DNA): TGTGCCAGCAGCCCCTTCGGGAACAGGGCATGGAATGAGCAGTTCTTC.